This T cell receptor beta chain appears in the sequencing data of a study of T cell repertoires in aging, cancer and after chemotherapy. Study context: Donor ages fell into six groups from 30 or younger up to 70 or older. Pre- and post-chemotherapy samples were paired from chronic lymphocytic leukemia patients treated with fludarabine- or bendamustine-based regimens.

The template was genomic DNA from peripheral blood, not RNA. General study points: Age-matched healthy donors had significantly more diverse, less clonal blood TCR repertoires than untreated cancer patients. In cancer patients, declining TCR diversity with age involved lost richness and lost evenness.

As to this clonotype: Its target is unknown. One end of the junction fails to match germline, which may point to a read error.

Germline V gene sequence: CDR1 LGHNA, CDR2 YSLEER. This CDR3 has 16 amino acids. Rearranged V-D-J TRB sequences were amplified with a mixed TRB-A/B primer pool. TCRdb reprocessed the multiplex PCR reads with MiXCR, giving one entry per CDR3 protein. The sample records under 2,500 distinct CDR3 sequences, roughly three fifths being singletons. The sequenced sample consisted of blood. The chain employs TRBV4-3 and TRBJ2-6, with D perhaps TRBD1 (5 bases). The TCR sequence derives from a human donor with a blood cancer. This CDR3 reads CASSQEGVGGSNVLTF. The CDR3 bases are TGCGCCAGCAGCCAAGAAGGGGTGGGTGGGTCCAACGTCCTGACTTTC.